This T cell receptor (beta chain) was obtained from a study of blood T cell repertoires in COVID-19. Study in general: Spain, Italy and the United States supplied samples that represented acute and convalescent COVID-19. PBMCs, B-cell-depleted T cells, or T cells were the source of the cDNA or gDNA that made up the material.

This CDR3 has 18 residues. Trimming removed 5 bases from V and 0 bases from J; junction bases left unmatched: 14. Germline CDR1 and CDR2: SGHTA and FQGNSA. As processed by the authors: Estimation of nucleated cell counts was performed using reference gene primer amplification. Generated by immunoSEQ multiplex PCR, the TCRdb table keeps only in-frame clones and is missing some. D and trimming were read from the DNA, whereas the V and J calls and clone size are those reported in that table. This sample has 150,000 to 200,000 clones, with around nine tenths found just once. The sample comprised peripheral blood. This chain connects TRBV7-2 to TRBJ2-7, with TRBD2 matching over 9 bases. The origin of this receptor is a human donor in a cohort sampled during active COVID-19. In DNA form, the CDR3 reads TGTGCCAGCAGCGTCACCATCGCGGGGGGGCAGGTCTCCTACGAGCAGTACTTC. Translated: CASSVTIAGGQVSYEQYF.